A few counts support the clone carrying this T cell receptor beta chain. The record originates from a study of blood T cell repertoires in COVID-19. Produced via immunoSEQ multiplex PCR; TCRdb's table is partial and in-frame only. The table records approximately 160,000 clones, around 83% of them present only once. Germline-derived CDR1 and CDR2 are MNHEY and SVGAGI. V lost 4 bases, J lost 1 base, and 10 bases lay in between. This CDR3 has 14 residues. The chain links TRBV6-5 to TRBJ1-1, with a possible D match to TRBD1 (6 bases). Sequencing was performed on peripheral blood. The source of this sequence is a man between 45 and 60 years old with active or convalescent COVID-19. The CDR3 nucleotides read TGTGCCAGCAGTTTCACAGGGAAGAACACTGAAGCTTTCTTT. Protein product: CASSFTGKNTEAFF.